The 15 T cell receptor beta chains reported below all come from one sample, sequenced in a study of human T cells and chemical hapten exposure. As to time point: patch test 3, about 24 weeks after DPC sensitization. Treatment in this sample: therapeutic diphenylcyclopropenone sensitization with weekly scalp DPC. MiXCR, run by TCRdb on the RACE reads, gives a single entry per CDR3 protein. The sample includes 80,000 to 100,000 distinct CDR3 sequences, 25% to 30% of them seen just once. The sequencing here drew on whole blood, taken in connection with sensitization to the hapten diphenylcyclopropenone (DPC). The source is a man in his forties or fifties with alopecia areata. Some clones in this sample may be carry-over from other donors' samples.

The rearrangement uses TRBV9 and TRBJ2-3, with D possibly TRBD2 on 7 matching bases. The germline V gene encodes CDR1 SGDLS and CDR2 YYNGEE. The CDR3 sequence is 15 residues long. V lost 3 bases and J lost 7, with 18 bases in between. The CDR3, as DNA: TGTGCCAGCAGCGCTCAACAGGGAGGGTATTATACGCAGTATTTT. It yields the protein CASSAQQGGYYTQYF. Supplemented by reference TRBV9 and TRBJ2-3, the full variable domain reads DSGVTQTPKHLITATGQRVTLRCSPRSGDLSVYWYQQSLDQGLQFLIQYYNGEERAKGNILERFSAQQFPDLHSELNLSSLELGDSALYFCASSAQQGGYYTQYFGPGTRLTVL.

The chain employs TRBV29-1 and TRBJ2-7; D possibly corresponds to TRBD1 (6 bases). The length of the CDR3 is 12 residues. Per germline, CDR1 SQVTM and CDR2 ANQGSEA. The V gene lost 5 bases and the J gene lost 7 bases, with 15 bases spanning the gap. The CDR3 loop reads CSVNTGLGEQYF. CDR3 DNA sequence: TGCAGCGTTAATACAGGGCTGGGGGAGCAGTACTTC.

The chain links TRBV5-5 to TRBJ2-5; TRBD1 is a possible D gene (8 bases). V lost 3 bases, J lost 5 bases, and 14 bases lay in between. The germline V gene has CDR1 SGHKS and CDR2 YYEKEE (reference sequence). CDR3 length equals 14 residues. CDR3 nucleotide sequence: TGTGCCAGCAGCTGGACAGGGACTACGGAGACCCAGTACTTC. Translating gives CASSWTGTTETQYF.

This clonotype turned up a few times. The chain has TRBV3-1 and TRBJ2-1; 8 bases are shared with TRBD1. The CDR3 sequence is 15 residues long. Germline V lookup: CDR1 LGHDT, CDR2 YNNKEL (reference sequence). The V and J ends lost 6 bases and 0 bases, in that order; junction bases with no gene match: 4. CDR3 loop: CASSDRGSSYNEQFF. The CDR3, as DNA: TGTGCCAGCAGTGACAGGGGAAGCTCCTACAATGAGCAGTTCTTC.

The chain joins TRBV12-3 or TRBV12-4 to TRBJ2-3; possibly TRBD2 for D (7 bases). The CDR3 covers 16 residues. V was clipped by 3 bases and J by 5 bases, with 18 bases between them. The CDR3 DNA sequence: TGTGCCAGCAGTTTTAGGGGGAGGGCCAATCAAGATACGCAGTATTTT. It yields the protein CASSFRGRANQDTQYF.

Only a few counts were recorded for this clonotype. The chain employs TRBV5-1 and TRBJ2-2, with D perhaps TRBD1 or TRBD2 (5 bases each). The CDR3 is 16 residues long. V gave up 0 bases and J gave up 6 bases, with 15 bases separating them. CDR1 is SGHRS and CDR2 is YFSETQ in the germline V gene. The CDR3 DNA reads TGCGCCAGCAGCTTGGATCGGGGCTTCGACCCCGGGGAGCTGTTTTTT. Encoded protein: CASSLDRGFDPGELFF. The variable domain in full, completed from reference TRBV5-1 and TRBJ2-2, reads KAGVTQTPRYLIKTRGQQVTLSCSPISGHRSVSWYQQTPGQGLQFLFEYFSETQRNKGNFPGRFSGRQFSNSRSEMNVSTLELGDSALYLCASSLDRGFDPGELFFGEGSRLTVL.

This clonotype was counted between two and nine times. The genes are TRBV6-5 and TRBJ2-7, with D perhaps assigned TRBD1 or TRBD2 (6 bases each). V was shortened by 2 bases and J by 3 bases, with 14 bases between the two germline ends. This CDR3 comprises 15 residues. The germline V gene has CDR1 MNHEY and CDR2 SVGAGI. The CDR3 here is CASSYPAGQGYEQYF. CDR3 DNA: TGTGCCAGCAGTTACCCCGCGGGACAAGGCTACGAGCAGTACTTC.

The chain carries TRBV20-1 and TRBJ1-5, with D possibly being TRBD1 (6 bases). The CDR3 is 15 residues long. The V end was cut by 3 bases, the J end by 5 bases, with 17 bases between. Looked up from germline, CDR1 is DFQATT and CDR2 is SNEGSKA (reference sequence). In DNA, the CDR3 is TGCAGTGCTAGGATGGAGCAGGGGTCATATCAGCCCCAGCATTTT. It encodes CSARMEQGSYQPQHF.

This chain connects TRBV4-1 to TRBJ2-3; D is uncertain. V lost 1 base, J lost 0 bases, and 11 bases lay in between. The CDR3 sequence is 16 residues long. Germline lookup yields CDR1 MGHRA and CDR2 YSYEKL. The CDR3 protein is CASSQVGSRSTDTQYF. CDR3 DNA sequence: TGCGCCAGCAGCCAAGTGGGCAGCCGGAGCACAGATACGCAGTATTTT.

The rearrangement uses TRBV20-1 and TRBJ2-4; TRBD2 matches 10 bases. V shed 4 bases and J 2 bases; nucleotides not matched to a gene: 14. CDR1 is DFQATT, CDR2 SNEGSKA, per germline (reference sequence). CDR3 length: 18 amino acids. This chain's CDR3 is CSATSGSFAVQTKNIQYF. The CDR3 region has the DNA TGCAGTGCTACTAGCGGGAGCTTCGCCGTCCAAACCAAAAACATTCAGTACTTC.

V gene TRBV19 combines with J gene TRBJ2-2; 9 bases are shared with TRBD1. This CDR3 contains 15 residues. In germline, CDR1 is LNHDA, CDR2 SQIVND (reference sequence). The V segment lost 5 bases and the J segment 4 bases; nucleotides outside the gene matches: 5. CDR3 protein: CASSPGQGTTGELFF. The CDR3 DNA follows: TGTGCCAGTAGTCCGGGACAGGGTACCACCGGGGAGCTGTTTTTT. Full variable domain (outside the CDR3, taken from reference TRBV19 and TRBJ2-2): DGGITQSPKYLFRKEGQNVTLSCEQNLNHDAMYWYRQDPGQGLRLIYYSQIVNDFQKGDIAEGYSVSREKKESFPLTVTSAQKNPTAFYLCASSPGQGTTGELFFGEGSRLTVL.

This clonotype was counted a few times. V usage is TRBV28 and J usage is TRBJ1-5; D is unclear. Germline V gene lookup returns CDR1 MDHEN and CDR2 SYDVKM. V was cut by 5 bases and J by 7 bases, with 9 bases left in between. The CDR3 extends over 12 amino acids. CDR3 nucleotides: TGTGCCAGCAGTCTCCCTATCCAGCCCCAGCATTTT. As protein: CASSLPIQPQHF.

The sample holds a few counts of this clonotype. This chain joins TRBV11-2 and TRBJ2-3; 15 bases align to TRBD2. The CDR3 length is 18 residues. The germline V gene encodes CDR1 SGHAT and CDR2 FQNNGV. V was clipped by 1 base and J by 6 bases; unmatched bases: 8. This CDR3 is CASSLGPGLAGGADTQYF. The CDR3 DNA is TGTGCCAGCAGCTTAGGCCCGGGACTAGCGGGAGGAGCTGATACGCAGTATTTT.

CDR3: CASSQEASGRGGETQYF. DNA of the CDR3: TGCGCCAGCAGCCAGGAGGCATCGGGCAGGGGGGGGGAGACCCAGTACTTC. The chain links TRBV4-1 to TRBJ2-5, with D possibly called TRBD1 or TRBD2 (7 bases each). Trimming removed 3 bases at V and 5 bases at J, with 22 bases between. Germline values: CDR1 MGHRA, CDR2 YSYEKL. The CDR3 has 17 residues.

This clonotype has only a few counts. The chain links TRBV12-3 or TRBV12-4 to TRBJ1-5, with unresolved D. CDR3 length: 14 residues. Trimming took off 2 bases at V and 3 bases at J, with 8 bases between the two ends. CDR3 amino acids: CASSLRTVNQPQHF. The CDR3 nucleotides are TGTGCCAGCAGTTTAAGGACCGTCAATCAGCCCCAGCATTTT.